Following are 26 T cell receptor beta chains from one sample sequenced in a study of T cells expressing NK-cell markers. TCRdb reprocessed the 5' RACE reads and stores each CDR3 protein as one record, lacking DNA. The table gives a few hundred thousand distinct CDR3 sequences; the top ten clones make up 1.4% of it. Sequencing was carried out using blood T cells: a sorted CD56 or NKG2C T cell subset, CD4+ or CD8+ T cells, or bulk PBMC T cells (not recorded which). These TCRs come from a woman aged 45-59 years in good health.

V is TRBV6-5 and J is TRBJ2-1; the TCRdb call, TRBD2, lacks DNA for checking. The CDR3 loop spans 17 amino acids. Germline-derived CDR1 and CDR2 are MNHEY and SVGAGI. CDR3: CASSYSGGRAVGDEQFF.

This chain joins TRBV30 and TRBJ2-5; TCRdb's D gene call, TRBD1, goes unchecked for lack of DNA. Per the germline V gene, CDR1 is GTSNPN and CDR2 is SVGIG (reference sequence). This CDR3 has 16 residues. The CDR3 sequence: CAWSVPSGAGLETQYF. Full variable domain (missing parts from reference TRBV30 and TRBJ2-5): SQTIHQWPATLVQPVGSPLSLECTVEGTSNPNLYWYRQAAGRGLQLLFYSVGIGQISSEVPQNLSASRPQDRQFILSSKKLLLSDSGFYLCAWSVPSGAGLETQYFGPGTRLLVL.

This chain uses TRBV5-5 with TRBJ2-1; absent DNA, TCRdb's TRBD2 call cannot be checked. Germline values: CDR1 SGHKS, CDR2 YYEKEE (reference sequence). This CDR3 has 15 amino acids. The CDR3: CASSFRDKRDNEQFF.

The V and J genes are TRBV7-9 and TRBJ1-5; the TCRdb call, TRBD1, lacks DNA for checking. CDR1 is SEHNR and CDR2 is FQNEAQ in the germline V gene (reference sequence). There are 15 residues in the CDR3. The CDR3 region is CASSLGQFSNQPQHF.

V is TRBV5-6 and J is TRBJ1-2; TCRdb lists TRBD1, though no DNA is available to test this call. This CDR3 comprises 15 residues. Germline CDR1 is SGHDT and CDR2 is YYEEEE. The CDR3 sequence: CASSLIRGANYGYTF.

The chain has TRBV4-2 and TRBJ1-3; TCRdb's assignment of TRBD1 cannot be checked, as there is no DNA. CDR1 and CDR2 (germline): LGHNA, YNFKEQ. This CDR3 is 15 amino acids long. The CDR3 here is CASSRDSDGLNTIYF.

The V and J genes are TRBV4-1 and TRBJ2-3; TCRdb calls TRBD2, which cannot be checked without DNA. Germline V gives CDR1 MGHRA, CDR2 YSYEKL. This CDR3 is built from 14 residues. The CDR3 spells CASSQPRAGDTQYF.

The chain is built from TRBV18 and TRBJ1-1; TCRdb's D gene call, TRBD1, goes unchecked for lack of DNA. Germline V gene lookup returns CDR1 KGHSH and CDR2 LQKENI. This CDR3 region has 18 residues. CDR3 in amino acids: CASSMMTGTQSSNTEAFF.

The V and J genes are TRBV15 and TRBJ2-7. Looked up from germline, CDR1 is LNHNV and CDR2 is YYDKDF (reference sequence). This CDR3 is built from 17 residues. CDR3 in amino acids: CATSRDLGAGALYEQYF.

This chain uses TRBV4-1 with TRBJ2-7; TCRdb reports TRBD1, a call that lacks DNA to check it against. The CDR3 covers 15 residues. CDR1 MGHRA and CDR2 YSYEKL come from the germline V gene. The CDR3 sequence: CASSPYPTGAGEQYF.

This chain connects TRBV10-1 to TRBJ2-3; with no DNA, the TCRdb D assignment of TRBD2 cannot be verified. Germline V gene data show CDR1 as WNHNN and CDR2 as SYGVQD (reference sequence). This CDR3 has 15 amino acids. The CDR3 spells CASSGSRPSTDTQYF.

CDR3 in amino acids: CASRIAGGRTGELFF. The chain employs TRBV12-3 or TRBV12-4 and TRBJ2-2; the TRBD2 assignment by TCRdb is unverifiable without DNA. CDR3 length equals 15 residues.

CDR3 protein: CASSLNIAAFF. The J gene is TRBJ1-1, the V gene TRBV6-6. The CDR3 consists of 11 residues. Germline V gene data show CDR1 as MNHNY and CDR2 as SVGAGI (reference sequence).

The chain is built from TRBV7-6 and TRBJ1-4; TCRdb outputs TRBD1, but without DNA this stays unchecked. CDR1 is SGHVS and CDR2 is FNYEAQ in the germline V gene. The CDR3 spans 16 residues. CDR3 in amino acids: CASSFVPTGYGEKLFF.

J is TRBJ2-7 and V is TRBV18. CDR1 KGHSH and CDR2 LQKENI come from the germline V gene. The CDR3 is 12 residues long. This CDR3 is CASSSDSVEQYF.

The CDR3 spells CASEPGGGEYNEQFF. The chain links TRBV2 to TRBJ2-1; without DNA, the TCRdb call of TRBD2 cannot be checked. CDR3 length: 15 amino acids. In germline, CDR1 is SNHLY, CDR2 FYNNEI. Variable domain in full (rest from reference TRBV2 and TRBJ2-1): EPEVTQTPSHQVTQMGQEVILRCVPISNHLYFYWYRQILGQKVEFLVSFYNNEISEKSEIFDDQFSVERPDGSNFTLKIRSTKLEDSAMYFCASEPGGGEYNEQFFGPGTRLTVL.

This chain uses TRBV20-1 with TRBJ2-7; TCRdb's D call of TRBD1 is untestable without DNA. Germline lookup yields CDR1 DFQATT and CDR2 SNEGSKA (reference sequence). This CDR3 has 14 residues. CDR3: CSAIPGGLSYEQYF.

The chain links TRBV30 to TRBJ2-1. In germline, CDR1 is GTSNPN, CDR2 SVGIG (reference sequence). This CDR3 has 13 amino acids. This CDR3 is CAWTPPSYNEQFF.

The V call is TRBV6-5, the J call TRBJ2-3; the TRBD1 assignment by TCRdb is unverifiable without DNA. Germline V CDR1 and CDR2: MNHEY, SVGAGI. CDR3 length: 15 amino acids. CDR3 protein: CASSYGSGEGDTQYF.

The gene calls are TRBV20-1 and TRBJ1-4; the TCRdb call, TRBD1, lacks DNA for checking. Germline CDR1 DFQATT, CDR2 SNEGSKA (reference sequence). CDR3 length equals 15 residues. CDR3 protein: CSAPATGTVGEKLFF.

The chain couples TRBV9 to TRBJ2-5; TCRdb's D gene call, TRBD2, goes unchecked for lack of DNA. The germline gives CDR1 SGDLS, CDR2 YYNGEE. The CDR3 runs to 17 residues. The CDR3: CASSITSGRYPQETQYF.

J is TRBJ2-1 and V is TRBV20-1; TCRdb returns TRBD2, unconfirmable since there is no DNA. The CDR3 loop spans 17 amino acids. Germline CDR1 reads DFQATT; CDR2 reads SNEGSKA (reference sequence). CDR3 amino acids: CSARDPSGRRTYNEQFF.

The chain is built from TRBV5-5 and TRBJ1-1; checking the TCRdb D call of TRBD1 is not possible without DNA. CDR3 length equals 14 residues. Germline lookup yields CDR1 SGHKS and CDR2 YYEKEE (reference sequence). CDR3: CASSFLPGRIEAFF. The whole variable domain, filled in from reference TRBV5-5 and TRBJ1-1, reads DAGVTQSPTHLIKTRGQQVTLRCSPISGHKSVSWYQQVLGQGPQFIFQYYEKEERGRGNFPDRFSARQFPNYSSELNVNALLLGDSALYLCASSFLPGRIEAFFGQGTRLTVV.

CDR3 sequence: CSAAPGTGFKKLFF. The chain recombines TRBV20-1 with TRBJ1-4; TCRdb lists TRBD1, though no DNA is available to test this call. Germline V gives CDR1 DFQATT, CDR2 SNEGSKA (reference sequence). The CDR3 is 14 amino acids.

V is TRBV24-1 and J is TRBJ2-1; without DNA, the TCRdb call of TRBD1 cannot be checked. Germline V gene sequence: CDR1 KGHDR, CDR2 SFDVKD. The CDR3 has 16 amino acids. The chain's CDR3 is CATSDPGSHAYNEQFF.

CDR3 sequence reads: CASRPPGTLRETQYF. This rearrangement joins TRBV6-2 or TRBV6-3 to TRBJ2-5; the D gene TCRdb calls, TRBD1, cannot be checked with no DNA. CDR1 and CDR2 from the germline V gene are MNHEY and SVGEGT. This CDR3 is 15 amino acids long.